The T cell receptor beta chain under discussion was sequenced for a study of PD-1 blockade in classical Hodgkin lymphoma. Relapses following autologous stem cell transplantation were seen in all patients, with brentuximab vedotin exposure varying. Concerning this clone: Its antigen remains unknown.

Data came from immunoSEQ multiplex PCR; TCRdb stores just in-frame clones and leaves some out. The sample shows 35,000 or so clones, roughly three quarters of them seen only once. Findings and caveats of the study: CD4+ TCR diversity, unlike CD8+, rose significantly by C4D1.

Germline CDR1 MNHEY, CDR2 SMNVEV (reference sequence). V was shortened by 6 bases and J by 0 bases, with 17 bases between the two germline ends. The length of the CDR3 is 16 residues. This chain connects TRBV27 to TRBJ1-1, with D perhaps matching TRBD1 (5 bases). The receptor's source is a human donor with classical Hodgkin lymphoma. The sequenced sample was peripheral blood mononuclear cells (PBMCs), obtained before the second cycle of nivolumab. Here the CDR3 DNA reads TGTGCCAGCAGACCAATGGGCAGGGCGGTGAACACTGAAGCTTTCTTT. Its protein product is CASRPMGRAVNTEAFF.